This TCR beta chain was identified during a study of T cells in localized non-small cell lung cancer. From germline, CDR1 is MNHGY and CDR2 SAAAGT. Germline trimming cut 6 bases from V and 2 bases from J; bases unmatched to any gene: 5. The CDR3 totals 14 residues. Clones were sequenced by immunoSEQ multiplex PCR, and TCRdb holds only the in-frame ones, with some missing. The sample consists of about 870 clones, 25% of them appearing once. Free of atypia, the adjacent lung was collected at least 2 cm away from the tumor margin. This specimen consisted of normal lung tissue next to the tumor, obtained before any cancer treatment. This TCR was recovered from a male donor aged 60 or older with stage I lung adenocarcinoma. The chain is built from TRBV6-8 and TRBJ2-7; TRBD1 agrees at 9 bases. Here the CDR3 DNA reads TGTGCCAGCAGGAAAGGACAGGGGCCCTACGAGCAGTACTTC. Translation: CASRKGQGPYEQYF.